This T cell receptor (beta chain) came from a study of cytomegalovirus exposure and HLA in healthy donors. Study outcomes and limitations: Researchers left out some V segments, among them TRBV6-2 and TRBV6-3, as indistinguishable.

Primers included in the PCR were 60 Vbeta and 13 Jbeta primers. Data came from immunoSEQ multiplex PCR; TCRdb stores just in-frame clones and leaves some out. The sample shows about 220,000 clones, 75% to 80% of them seen only once. This clone was detected once. Its antigen is unidentified. Germline CDR1 and CDR2: MDHEN and SYDVKM. V was trimmed by 1 base and J by 8 bases, leaving 11 bases between them. The CDR3 has 14 amino acids. These donors counted as nominally healthy when sampled, but unrecorded immune exposures were likely. The genes are TRBV28 and TRBJ1-4; D unclear. Sequences were obtained from PBMCs. This TCR derives from a male donor in good health and CMV-seronegative. The CDR3 nucleotides are TGTGCCAGCAGTTTATATACCCGAGGGGAAAAACTGTTTTTT. Its protein product is CASSLYTRGEKLFF.